Listed below are T cell receptor beta chains from one sample, sequenced in a study of cytomegalovirus exposure and HLA in healthy donors. Clones were sequenced by immunoSEQ multiplex PCR, and TCRdb holds only the in-frame ones, with some missing. The profile shows approximately 89,000 clones, approximately 69% of them singletons. Material: PBMCs. These receptors came from a female donor in good health and CMV-seronegative. The CDR3 runs from the conserved cysteine through the conserved F or W. D genes are given only for firm matches. The size of a clone is reported for some rows only, either as once, few or many, or as a class for expanded clones.

size: .
V: TRBV5-6
D: .
J: TRBJ2-2
DNA: TGTGCCAGCCAGTTCCAGGGGCGATCTGTCGGGGAGCTGTTTTTT
CDR3: CASQFQGRSVGELFF

size: .
V: TRBV6-6
D: TRBD2
J: TRBJ2-1
DNA: TGTGCCAGCACTTGGGAGGGCTACAATGAGCAGTTCTTC
CDR3: CASTWEGYNEQFF

size: .
V: TRBV28
D: TRBD1
J: TRBJ1-2
DNA: TGTGCCAGCAGCCGATACTCGGGGACAGGGCTAAACTATGGCTACACCTTC
CDR3: CASSRYSGTGLNYGYTF

size: .
V: TRBV27
D: .
J: TRBJ2-7
DNA: TGTGCCAGCAGTTTGAGTGCTCGAAACGAGCAGTACTTC
CDR3: CASSLSARNEQYF

size: .
V: TRBV6-6
D: .
J: TRBJ1-6
DNA: TGTGCCAGCAGTTATGGAGGGTCGGGATGGGCCCTCCACTTT
CDR3: CASSYGGSGWALHF

size: .
V: TRBV6-1
D: .
J: TRBJ2-2
DNA: TGTGCCAGCAGTGAGGCGGGGTGGGTCGGGGAGCTGTTTTTT
CDR3: CASSEAGWVGELFF

size: .
V: TRBV30
D: TRBD1
J: TRBJ2-1
DNA: TGTGCCTGGAGCCATGGGGGCACAGGGGGCTCCTACAATGAGCAGTTCTTC
CDR3: CAWSHGGTGGSYNEQFF

size: .
V: TRBV2
D: TRBD2
J: TRBJ2-2
DNA: TGTGCCAGCATTCCGGGGGAGGGCACCGGGGAGCTGTTTTTT
CDR3: CASIPGEGTGELFF

size: .
V: TRBV6-6
D: TRBD1
J: TRBJ2-7
DNA: TGTGCCAGCAGGAGGGACAGCTACGAGCAGTACTTC
CDR3: CASRRDSYEQYF

size: .
V: TRBV4-2
D: .
J: TRBJ2-1
DNA: TGTGCCAGCAGCCCCCAGCGATACAATGAGCAGTTCTTC
CDR3: CASSPQRYNEQFF

size: .
V: TRBV5-1
D: .
J: TRBJ2-7
DNA: TGCGCCAGCAGCTTGGAAGCGACAGGAACCTACGAGCAGTACTTC
CDR3: CASSLEATGTYEQYF

size: few
V: TRBV7-2
D: TRBD2
J: TRBJ2-1
DNA: TGTGCCAGCAGCTTGCTGGGGCTAGCGGGGGGCAATGAGCAGTTCTTC
CDR3: CASSLLGLAGGNEQFF

size: .
V: TRBV27
D: TRBD1
J: TRBJ1-2
DNA: TGTGCCAGCAAGGGGGCGGACCCCTATGGCTACACCTTC
CDR3: CASKGADPYGYTF

size: .
V: TRBV11-2
D: .
J: TRBJ2-7
DNA: TGTGCCAGCAGCTTAGAAAATTCGGGGGAGCAGTACTTC
CDR3: CASSLENSGEQYF

size: .
V: TRBV6-5
D: TRBD1
J: TRBJ2-7
DNA: TGTGCCAGCAGTTACCGGGGACAGGCCTCCTACGAGCAGTACTTC
CDR3: CASSYRGQASYEQYF

size: .
V: TRBV9
D: TRBD1
J: TRBJ2-1
DNA: TGTGCCAGCAGCGTACGAGCAGGGGGCTCCTACAATGAGCAGTTCTTC
CDR3: CASSVRAGGSYNEQFF

size: .
V: TRBV27
D: .
J: TRBJ2-3
DNA: TGTGCCAGCCGCCCGGCGGATTCCAGCACAGATACGCAGTATTTT
CDR3: CASRPADSSTDTQYF

size: .
V: TRBV19
D: TRBD2
J: TRBJ2-7
DNA: TGTGCCAGTAGTATCTCTGGACTAGCGGGGGTCTACTACGAGCAGTACTTC
CDR3: CASSISGLAGVYYEQYF

size: .
V: TRBV7-9
D: TRBD2
J: TRBJ2-2
DNA: TGTGCCAGCGCCGGACTAGCGGGAGCGAACACCGGGGAGCTGTTTTTT
CDR3: CASAGLAGANTGELFF

size: .
V: TRBV7-8
D: TRBD2
J: TRBJ2-2
DNA: TGTGCCAGCAGCTTCCCGGGACTAGGATCCGGGGAGCTGTTTTTT
CDR3: CASSFPGLGSGELFF

size: .
V: TRBV7-6
D: TRBD1
J: TRBJ2-3
DNA: TGTGCCAGCAGCGTAGTGCCGACAGGGATCGAAGATACGCAGTATTTT
CDR3: CASSVVPTGIEDTQYF

size: .
V: TRBV25-1
D: TRBD1
J: TRBJ1-4
DNA: TGTGCCAGCAGTGACCTGGGACAGGGTGAAAAACTGTTTTTT
CDR3: CASSDLGQGEKLFF

size: .
V: TRBV4-3
D: TRBD2
J: TRBJ2-1
DNA: TGCGCCAGCAGCCGATTTTGGGCTAGCGGGGGGGAGGATACCTCCTACAATGAGCAGTTCTTC
CDR3: CASSRFWASGGEDTSYNEQFF

size: .
V: TRBV5-5
D: TRBD2
J: TRBJ2-3
DNA: TGTGCCAGCAGTCGGCCACTAGCGGGGACCACAGATACGCAGTATTTT
CDR3: CASSRPLAGTTDTQYF

size: .
V: TRBV7-2
D: .
J: TRBJ2-7
DNA: TGTGCCAGCAGCTTAATGACAGGCTCCTACGAGCAGTACTTC
CDR3: CASSLMTGSYEQYF

size: .
V: TRBV27
D: TRBD1
J: TRBJ1-5
DNA: TGTGCCAGCAGGGACGGGACAGGGGGCTCGCCCCAGCATTTT
CDR3: CASRDGTGGSPQHF

size: .
V: TRBV5-1
D: TRBD2
J: TRBJ2-5
DNA: TGCGCCAGCAGCTTGGGACTAGCGGGGGCCGGGGAGACCCAGTACTTC
CDR3: CASSLGLAGAGETQYF

size: .
V: TRBV28
D: .
J: TRBJ2-7
DNA: TGTGCCAGCACGACAGGAGGTTTACTCTCCTACGAGCAGTACTTC
CDR3: CASTTGGLLSYEQYF

size: .
V: TRBV10-3
D: TRBD1
J: TRBJ2-7
DNA: TGTGCCATCATGAAGGACAGGGGTTACGAGCAGTACTTC
CDR3: CAIMKDRGYEQYF

size: .
V: TRBV9
D: .
J: TRBJ2-1
DNA: TGTGCCAGCAGCGTAGCTTCCCCCAATGAGCAGTTCTTC
CDR3: CASSVASPNEQFF

size: once
V: TRBV2
D: .
J: TRBJ2-5
DNA: TGTGCCAGCAGGGGGAGAGGCGGGCCTCAAGAGACCCAGTACTTC
CDR3: CASRGRGGPQETQYF

size: .
V: TRBV19
D: TRBD2
J: TRBJ2-7
DNA: TGTGCCAGTAGCCAGTCGAGCGGGAGTTCCTACGAGCAGTACTTC
CDR3: CASSQSSGSSYEQYF

size: .
V: TRBV6-5
D: TRBD1
J: TRBJ1-5
DNA: TGTGCCACTAGAGACAGGGGAGGCCAGCCCCAGCATTTT
CDR3: CATRDRGGQPQHF

size: .
V: TRBV4-1
D: .
J: TRBJ1-2
DNA: TGCGCCAGCAGCCAAGATCTAACCGGGGTAGGTGTCAACTATGGCTACACCTTC
CDR3: CASSQDLTGVGVNYGYTF

size: once
V: TRBV10-3
D: .
J: TRBJ1-5
DNA: TGTGCCATCAGTGAGTCTGAACAGGGAAATCAGCCCCAGCATTTT
CDR3: CAISESEQGNQPQHF

size: .
V: TRBV5-1
D: TRBD2
J: TRBJ2-1
DNA: TGCGCCAGCAGCTTGGGACGGGAGGAAATCAATGAGCAGTTCTTC
CDR3: CASSLGREEINEQFF

size: few
V: TRBV5-8
D: TRBD1
J: TRBJ1-6
DNA: TGTGCCAGCAGCAGGTCGGGACAGTTGAATTCACCCCTCCACTTT
CDR3: CASSRSGQLNSPLHF

size: .
V: TRBV27
D: .
J: TRBJ2-7
DNA: TGTGCCAGCAGTTCTATACCAAACCCCTTATCCTACGAGCAGTACTTC
CDR3: CASSSIPNPLSYEQYF

size: .
V: TRBV7-9
D: .
J: TRBJ2-7
DNA: TGTTCCAGCACTGACTTGGCAGAAAGCTCCTACGAGCAGTACTTC
CDR3: CSSTDLAESSYEQYF

size: .
V: TRBV28
D: TRBD1
J: TRBJ1-6
DNA: TGTGCCAGCAGAAACGACAGGGGAGAAACACCCCTCCACTTT
CDR3: CASRNDRGETPLHF

size: .
V: TRBV28
D: .
J: TRBJ1-2
DNA: TGTGCCATCGTAGACAGTGCTAACTATGGCTACACCTTC
CDR3: CAIVDSANYGYTF

size: .
V: TRBV25-1
D: .
J: TRBJ1-2
DNA: TGTGCCAGCAGTGAATCGACAGCAACGAGGGGCTACACCTTC
CDR3: CASSESTATRGYTF

size: .
V: TRBV5-1
D: .
J: TRBJ2-6
DNA: TGCGCCAGCAGCTTGGAAGGGGCACCCTCTGGGGCCAACGTCCTGACTTTC
CDR3: CASSLEGAPSGANVLTF

size: .
V: TRBV4-1
D: .
J: TRBJ2-3
DNA: TGCGCCAGCAGCCAAAATTATCTAGCGGAGGGGGGAGATACGCAGTATTTT
CDR3: CASSQNYLAEGGDTQYF

size: .
V: TRBV7-9
D: TRBD2
J: TRBJ2-5
DNA: TGTGCCAGCAGCTCCTCCCCCGGACTAGCCGGGTTAGAGACCCAGTACTTC
CDR3: CASSSSPGLAGLETQYF